This T cell receptor (beta chain) was recovered during a study of graft-versus-host responses after intestinal transplantation (dated by TCRdb to about 2021). A note on the overall study: The transplants that recipients got were multivisceral, liver-intestinal, or isolated intestinal. Every recipient was given anti-thymocyte globulin induction, followed by 2 to 3 years of maintenance tacrolimus and steroids. To identify alloreactive clones, pre-transplant mixed lymphocyte reaction products were sequenced and then compared with unstimulated pre-transplant donor and recipient T cells. Rather than going through the commercial service, samples from a few later patients were sequenced in-house on an Illumina MiSeq and processed with MiXCR. A peak of at least 4% donor T cells among recipient peripheral blood mononuclear cells was the definition used for donor T cell macrochimerism. The cohort enrolled under 25 intestinal transplant recipients including one retransplant, and a few patients lacking pretransplant specimens were excluded. After intestinal transplantation, graft-versus-host and host-versus-graft alloreactive T cell clones were followed in the graft, circulation and bone marrow using bulk TCR-beta CDR3 sequencing.

After transplant, bone marrow was aspirated from the posterior iliac crest or from another site chosen by the physician. General findings and caveats noted by the study authors: Early after transplant, peak levels of circulating GvH clones were associated with declines in HvG clones. GvH clones were found in recipient bone marrow, and some of the GvH clones appeared earlier in ileal mucosa or blood, which is consistent with an intestinal mucosal origin. High GvH to HvG T cell clonal ratios were observed in the allografts of patients with donor T cell macrochimerism. The relatively low number and heterogeneity of intestinal transplant patients limited the conclusions.

A remark on this clone: It lacks a known antigen. Base-call qualities are not available, and no considerably larger clone is one nucleotide away.

The library relied on the immunoSEQ multiplex PCR assay. For most patients, genomic DNA was subjected to high-throughput TCR-beta CDR3 sequencing by Adaptive Biotechnologies. The paper's data handling went like this. TCR sequencing data were retrieved from Adaptive's ImmunoSEQ software for more than 15 patients, whereas a few other patients were processed with MiXCR and VDJtools. Because the origin of CDR3 nucleotide sequences shared between donor and recipient could not be assigned, those sequences were removed. To count as alloreactive, a clone needed at least 2-fold expansion over unstimulated cells and a minimum CFSE-low frequency of 0.002% (template counts) or 0.001% (read counts). Mappable clones were those detected in sequenced pre-transplant spleen, lymph node, or MLR CFSE-low populations of the donor or recipient. Cumulative frequency of alloreactive clones was calculated as a percentage of all sequences weighted by copy number. TCRdb holds this immuneACCESS table with in-frame rearrangements only. Some clones are missing; in checked studies, unresolved V genes explain under half, and the rest has no known cause. V and J calls plus clone size are reproduced from that table; the DNA served to infer D and trimming. In this sample the table shows about 20,000 clones, roughly nine tenths of which occur a single time. The top ten clones comprise 40% to 65% of the sample.

The germline V gene (reference sequence) yields LNHDA for CDR1 and SQIVND for CDR2. V lost 6 bases and J lost 4 bases, and the count of bases not matched to a germline gene is 6. Measured from the cysteine to the phenylalanine, the CDR3 is 15 residues long. Only the CDR3 DNA stays, 45 bases, in frame from base 1. Recombination joined TRBV19 with TRBJ2-1, with 10 bases aligning to TRBD2. The receptor was isolated from a human patient who received an intestinal transplant, so some T cells may come from the graft donor. Sample: bone marrow, taken approximately 19 weeks after transplant. This receptor has the CDR3 CASRGLAYGYNEQFF. The bases read TGTGCCAGTAGGGGACTAGCGTATGGGTACAATGAGCAGTTCTTC.